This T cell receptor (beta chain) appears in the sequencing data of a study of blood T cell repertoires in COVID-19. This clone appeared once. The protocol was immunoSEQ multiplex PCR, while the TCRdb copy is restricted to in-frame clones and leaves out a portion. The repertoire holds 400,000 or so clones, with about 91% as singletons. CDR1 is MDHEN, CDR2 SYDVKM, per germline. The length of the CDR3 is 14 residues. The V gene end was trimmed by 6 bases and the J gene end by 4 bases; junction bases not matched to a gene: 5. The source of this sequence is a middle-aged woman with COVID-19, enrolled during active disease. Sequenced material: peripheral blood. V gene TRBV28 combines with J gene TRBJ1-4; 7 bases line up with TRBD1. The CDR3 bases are TGTGCCAGCAGGCCGGGACAGAGTAATGAAAAACTGTTTTTT. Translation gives CASRPGQSNEKLFF. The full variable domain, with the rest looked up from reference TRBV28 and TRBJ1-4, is DVKVTQSSRYLVKRTGEKVFLECVQDMDHENMFWYRQDPGLGLRLIYFSYDVKMKEKGDIPEGYSVSREKKERFSLILESASTNQTSMYLCASRPGQSNEKLFFGSGTQLSVL.